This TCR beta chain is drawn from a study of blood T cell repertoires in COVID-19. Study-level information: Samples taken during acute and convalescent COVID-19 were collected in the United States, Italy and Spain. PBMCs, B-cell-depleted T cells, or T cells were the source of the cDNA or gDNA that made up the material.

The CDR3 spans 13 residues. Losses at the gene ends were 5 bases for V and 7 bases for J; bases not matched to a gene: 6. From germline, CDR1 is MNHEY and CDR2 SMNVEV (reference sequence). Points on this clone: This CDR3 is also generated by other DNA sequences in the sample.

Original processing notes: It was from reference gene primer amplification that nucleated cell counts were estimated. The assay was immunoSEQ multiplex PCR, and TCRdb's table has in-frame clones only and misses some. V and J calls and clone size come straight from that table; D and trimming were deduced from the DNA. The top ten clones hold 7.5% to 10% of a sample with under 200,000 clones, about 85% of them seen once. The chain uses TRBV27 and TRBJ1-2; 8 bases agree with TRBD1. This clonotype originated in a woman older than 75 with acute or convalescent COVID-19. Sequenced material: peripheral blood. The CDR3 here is CASSPGQGGGYTF. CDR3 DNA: TGTGCCAGCAGTCCAGGACAGGGCGGTGGCTACACCTTC.